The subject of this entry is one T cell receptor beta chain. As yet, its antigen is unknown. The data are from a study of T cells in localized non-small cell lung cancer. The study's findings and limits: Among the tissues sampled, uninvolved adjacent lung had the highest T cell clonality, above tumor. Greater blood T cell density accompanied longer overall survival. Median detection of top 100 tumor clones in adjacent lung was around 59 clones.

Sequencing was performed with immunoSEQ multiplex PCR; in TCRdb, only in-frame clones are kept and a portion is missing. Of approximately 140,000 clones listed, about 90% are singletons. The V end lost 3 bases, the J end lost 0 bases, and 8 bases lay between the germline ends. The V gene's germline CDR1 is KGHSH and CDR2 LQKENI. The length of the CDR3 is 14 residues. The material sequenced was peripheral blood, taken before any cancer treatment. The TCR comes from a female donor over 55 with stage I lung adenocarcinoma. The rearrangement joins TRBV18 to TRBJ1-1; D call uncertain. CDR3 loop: CASSPTQVNTEAFF. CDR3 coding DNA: TGTGCCAGCTCACCGACGCAGGTGAACACTGAAGCTTTCTTT.